This passage covers 21 T cell receptor beta chains from one sample sequenced in a study of cytomegalovirus exposure and HLA in healthy donors. PCR used 60 Vbeta primers and 13 Jbeta primers. Using immunoSEQ multiplex PCR, the repertoire was profiled, and TCRdb retains in-frame clones only, with some absent. The sample yields 70,000 to 90,000 clones, around 66% seen once. The material sequenced was PBMCs. Receptors were obtained from a man aged 60 to 75 in good health and CMV-seropositive.

The V call is TRBV10-2, the J call TRBJ2-5; 7 nucleotides agree with TRBD1. The CDR3 contains 14 residues. V lost 3 bases to trimming and J lost 2 bases; unmatched junction nucleotides: 3. CDR1 and CDR2 from the germline V gene are WSHSY and SAAADI. CDR3 nucleotides: TGCGCCAGCAGTGACACCAGGGGGCAAGAGACCCAGTACTTC. The encoded protein is CASSDTRGQETQYF.

The genes are TRBV10-1 and TRBJ2-7, with D maybe TRBD1 (6 bases). The CDR3 totals 13 residues. Germline V lookup: CDR1 WNHNN, CDR2 SYGVQD (reference sequence). V was pared by 4 bases and J by 2 bases, with 9 bases between. Here the CDR3 reads CASSGNRAYEQYF. DNA of the CDR3: TGCGCCAGCAGTGGGAACAGGGCCTACGAGCAGTACTTC.

This clone was seen a few times. CDR3 sequence reads: CARRQTSGNTIYF. CDR3 bases: TGTGCCCGAAGACAGACCTCTGGAAACACCATATATTTT. The chain employs TRBV2 and TRBJ1-3; D may be TRBD1 (5 bases). The CDR3 is 13 residues long. V was pared by 11 bases and J by 0 bases, with 11 bases between. Germline V CDR1 and CDR2: SNHLY, FYNNEI.

This chain connects TRBV25-1 to TRBJ1-5, with a tentative D call TRBD1 (6 bases). The CDR3 loop spans 14 amino acids. Germline lookup yields CDR1 MGHDK and CDR2 SYGVNS. V lost 7 bases and J 7 bases, leaving 17 bases between the germline ends. The CDR3 protein is CASTPEGESQPQHF. The CDR3 DNA sequence: TGTGCCAGCACTCCCGAGGGGGAATCACAGCCCCAGCATTTT.

The J gene is TRBJ1-4, the V gene TRBV5-6; 8 bases line up with TRBD1. After removal of 3 bases from V and 3 bases from J, the junction contained 4 bases not matched to a gene. The length of the CDR3 is 15 residues. CDR1 is SGHDT and CDR2 is YYEEEE in the germline V gene. CDR3: CASSSQGAANEKLFF. CDR3 coding DNA: TGTGCCAGCAGCTCTCAGGGGGCAGCTAATGAAAAACTGTTTTTT.

V is TRBV5-5 and J is TRBJ2-5, with a possible D match to TRBD2 (5 bases). Germline CDR1 SGHKS, CDR2 YYEKEE (reference sequence). The length of the CDR3 is 15 residues. Trimming pared 4 bases from V and 4 bases from J, leaving 17 bases between. The CDR3 is CASSRAADSVETQYF. The CDR3 DNA sequence: TGTGCCAGCAGCCGAGCAGCGGACTCCGTAGAGACCCAGTACTTC.

Here the CDR3 reads CASTHSTPETGIAGELFF. CDR3 coding DNA: TGTGCCAGCACCCACTCGACACCCGAGACAGGGATCGCCGGGGAGCTGTTTTTT. The J gene is TRBJ2-2, the V gene TRBV13; 7 bases agree with TRBD1. The CDR3 is 18 residues long. With V trimmed by 7 bases and J by 6 bases, 20 bases remained unmatched. Germline V gene sequence: CDR1 PRHDT, CDR2 FYEKMQ (reference sequence).

This chain uses TRBV19 with TRBJ1-1, with D possibly matching TRBD1 (5 bases). V lost 10 bases to trimming and J lost 4 bases, with 19 bases between them. This CDR3 comprises 14 residues. Germline V gene data show CDR1 as LNHDA and CDR2 as SQIVND (reference sequence). As DNA, the CDR3 is TGTGCCACCTCTATGTGGGGGGGAAGCACTGAAGCTTTCTTT. Translating gives CATSMWGGSTEAFF.

The chain has TRBV27 and TRBJ2-5; 11 bases are shared with TRBD1. The CDR3 contains 15 residues. Germline values: CDR1 MNHEY, CDR2 SMNVEV (reference sequence). Losses at the gene ends were 3 bases for V and 3 bases for J; bases not matched to a gene: 3. CDR3 residues: CASSFLGQGEETQYF. The CDR3 coding sequence is TGTGCCAGCAGTTTTTTGGGACAGGGGGAAGAGACCCAGTACTTC.

This clone showed up just a few times. The V and J genes are TRBV10-1 and TRBJ2-2; 8 positions match TRBD1. The CDR3 contains 14 residues. Germline CDR1 WNHNN, CDR2 SYGVQD (reference sequence). The junction had 4 bases not matched to a gene; V was cut back by 6 bases and J by 4 bases. CDR3 DNA: TGCGCCAGCAGAAAGGACAGGGCCACCGGGGAGCTGTTTTTT. Residues: CASRKDRATGELFF.

The table lists this clone with a count of one. Its ends do not fully match the called genes, so a read error is possible. The chain is built from TRBV2 and TRBJ1-1; D remains unclear. The V gene's germline CDR1 is SNHLY and CDR2 FYNNEI. The CDR3 contains 10 residues. This chain's CDR3 is CASSEGLAFF. The CDR3 nucleotides are TGTGCTAGCAGTGAAGGGCTAGCTTTCTTT.

V gene TRBV29-1 combines with J gene TRBJ2-7; tentatively, D is TRBD1 (6 bases). There are 14 residues in the CDR3. V was trimmed by 5 bases and J by 2 bases, leaving 16 bases between them. CDR1 is SQVTM and CDR2 is ANQGSEA in the germline V gene. For the CDR3, the DNA is TGCAGCGTTTTTGGACAGCTTAATCCCTACGAGCAGTACTTC. It yields the protein CSVFGQLNPYEQYF.

The rearrangement joins TRBV6-6 to TRBJ2-3, with 8 bases identical to TRBD2. V lost 6 bases and J lost 6; bases outside the gene matches: 8. The CDR3 has 14 residues. CDR1 and CDR2 from the germline V gene are MNHNY and SVGAGI (reference sequence). CDR3 residues: CASSPAGGWDTQYF. The DNA of the CDR3 is TGTGCCAGCAGCCCCGCGGGGGGTTGGGATACGCAGTATTTT.

This chain uses TRBV5-8 with TRBJ1-2; D may be TRBD1 (6 bases). The CDR3 length is 13 residues. Trimming took off 3 bases at V and 8 bases at J, with 14 bases between the two ends. Per the germline V gene, CDR1 is SGHTS and CDR2 is YDEGEE. CDR3 nucleotides: TGTGCCAGCAGCTGGAGCACGGGGGGCGGCTACACCTTC. This encodes CASSWSTGGGYTF.

Only a few counts were recorded for this clone. The rearrangement uses TRBV5-6 and TRBJ2-1; no firm D call. Trimming removed 4 bases from V and 10 bases from J, with 15 bases in between. There are 13 residues in the CDR3. The V gene's germline CDR1 is SGHDT and CDR2 YYEEEE. For the CDR3, the DNA is TGTGCCAGCAGCCTGGATGGGCGCCGGGAGCAGTTCTTC. Translated, it gives CASSLDGRREQFF.

The rearrangement joins TRBV4-2 to TRBJ2-7; 9 bases match TRBD1. The CDR3 has 15 amino acids. Germline V gives CDR1 LGHNA, CDR2 YNFKEQ. V lost 4 bases to trimming and J lost 2 bases; unmatched junction nucleotides: 6. DNA for the CDR3: TGTGCCAGCAGCCTCCCGGGACAGGGACCCTACGAGCAGTACTTC. It encodes CASSLPGQGPYEQYF.

The rearrangement uses TRBV27 and TRBJ2-7, with a weak D call TRBD2 (7 bases). The germline V and J ends were trimmed by 5 bases and 4 bases, with 18 bases remaining between them. CDR1 MNHEY and CDR2 SMNVEV come from the germline V gene (reference sequence). This CDR3 contains 15 residues. This CDR3 is CASSPEGGILYEQYF. In DNA form, the CDR3 reads TGTGCCAGCAGTCCAGAGGGGGGGATTCTATACGAGCAGTACTTC.

V is TRBV14 and J is TRBJ2-2; D might be TRBD2 (6 bases). The CDR3 runs to 16 residues. Trimming took off 1 base at V and 0 bases at J, with 9 bases between the two ends. Germline V gene data show CDR1 as SGHDN and CDR2 as FVKESK. The CDR3 DNA sequence: TGTGCCAGCAGCCAAGTAGGAGGGGCGAACACCGGGGAGCTGTTTTTT. Protein sequence: CASSQVGGANTGELFF.

This chain connects TRBV7-9 to TRBJ2-7; 8 bases line up with TRBD1. V lost 2 bases to trimming and J lost 1 base; unmatched junction nucleotides: 10. Per germline, CDR1 SEHNR and CDR2 FQNEAQ (reference sequence). The CDR3 consists of 17 residues. The CDR3 bases are TGTGCCAGCAGCTTAAGTCCTGGGACAGGAACTTCCTACGAGCAGTACTTC. It specifies CASSLSPGTGTSYEQYF.

The chain employs TRBV7-7 and TRBJ2-1; 8 nucleotides agree with TRBD1. This CDR3 contains 15 residues. V shed 4 bases and J 7 bases; nucleotides not matched to a gene: 9. The V gene's germline CDR1 is SSHAT and CDR2 FNYEAQ (reference sequence). The CDR3 sequence: CASSSSRDRHNEQFF. In DNA form, the CDR3 reads TGTGCCAGCAGCTCAAGCCGGGACAGGCATAATGAGCAGTTCTTC.

The chain has TRBV2 and TRBJ2-3; 13 positions agree with TRBD2. Germline CDR1 SNHLY, CDR2 FYNNEI. The length of the CDR3 is 18 residues. Trimming at V came to 1 base and at J to 4 bases, leaving 8 bases not matched to a gene. CDR3 residues: CASSEGAPGLAGADTQYF. As DNA, the CDR3 is TGTGCCAGCAGTGAAGGGGCTCCCGGACTAGCGGGAGCAGATACGCAGTATTTT.